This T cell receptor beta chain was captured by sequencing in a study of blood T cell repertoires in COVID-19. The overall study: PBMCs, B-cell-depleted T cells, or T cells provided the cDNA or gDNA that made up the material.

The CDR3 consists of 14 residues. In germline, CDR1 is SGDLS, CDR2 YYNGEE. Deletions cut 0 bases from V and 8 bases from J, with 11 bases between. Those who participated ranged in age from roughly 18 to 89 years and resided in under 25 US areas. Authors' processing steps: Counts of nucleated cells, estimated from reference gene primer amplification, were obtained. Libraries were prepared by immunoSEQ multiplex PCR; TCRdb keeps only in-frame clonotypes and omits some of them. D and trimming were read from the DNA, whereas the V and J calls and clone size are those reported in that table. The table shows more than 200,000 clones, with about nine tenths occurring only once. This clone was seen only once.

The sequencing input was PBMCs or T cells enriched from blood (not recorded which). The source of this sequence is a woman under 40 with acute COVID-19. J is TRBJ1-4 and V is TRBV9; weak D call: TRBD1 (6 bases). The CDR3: CASSVGQGSEKLFF. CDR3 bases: TGTGCCAGCAGCGTAGGGCAGGGGAGCGAAAAACTGTTTTTT.